This TCR beta chain comes out of a study of blood T cell repertoires in COVID-19. This CDR3 has 13 amino acids. Trimming shortened V by 0 bases and J by 7 bases, and 12 bases separated the two germline ends. Germline loops: CDR1 GTSNPN, CDR2 SVGIG (reference sequence). TCRdb keeps only in-frame clones here, not all; method: immunoSEQ multiplex PCR. The sample holds approximately 270,000 clones, 86% seen once. The chain is built from TRBV30 and TRBJ1-1; D is perhaps TRBD1 (5 bases). This TCR derives from a man aged 35-49 years who had recovered from COVID-19. The sequencing input was PBMCs or T cells enriched from blood (not recorded which). The CDR3 loop reads CAWSVAGNVEAFF. The CDR3 nucleotides read TGTGCCTGGAGTGTAGCAGGGAATGTTGAAGCTTTCTTT.